The clone carrying this TCR beta chain was seen more than once but under ten times. This record comes from a study of T cells in Graves' hyperthyroidism and ophthalmopathy. Study at large: Any treatment followed the collection of peripheral blood at initial diagnosis.

TCR beta CDR3 region amplification was performed from RNA transcripts. The HTBI set primed first-round TCR CDR3 RT-PCR. Using its own MiXCR run on the multiplex PCR reads, TCRdb lists one record per CDR3 protein. The data hold about 690,000 distinct CDR3 sequences, with roughly 17% observed a single time. Investigators excluded patients with uncontrolled infection, other autoimmune disease, pregnancy or lactation. From more than 9.5 ml of fresh peripheral blood, PBMCs were isolated. The CDR3 runs 15 residues. CDR1 MGHRA and CDR2 YSYEKL come from the germline V gene. V dropped 0 bases and J dropped 1 base, with 7 bases sitting between them.

The clonotype comes from a man aged 50-60 years with Graves' hyperthyroidism. The sample taken for sequencing was blood. The chain recombines TRBV4-1 with TRBJ1-5; D not certain. The CDR3 DNA sequence: TGCGCCAGCAGCCAAGAGTACACGAGCAATCAGCCCCAGCATTTT. Its protein product is CASSQEYTSNQPQHF.